This entry features one T cell receptor (beta chain) sequence. The data derive from a study of blood T cell repertoires in COVID-19. Here immunoSEQ multiplex PCR was the method, and the copy in TCRdb shows in-frame clones only, minus some. The sample comprises 400,000 or so clones, roughly 88% of which are singletons, and around 2% rests with the top ten. Per germline, CDR1 MGHDK and CDR2 SYGVNS. The V gene lost 1 base and the J gene lost 1 base, with 10 bases spanning the gap. The CDR3 covers 16 residues. The receptor was isolated from a woman aged 40 to 50 with acute COVID-19. The gene calls are TRBV25-1 and TRBJ2-2; D is possibly TRBD2 (5 bases). The sequenced material came from PBMCs or T cells enriched from blood (not recorded which). As DNA, the CDR3 is TGTGCCAGCAGTGAATCAGCGGCTCTGAACACCGGGGAGCTGTTTTTT. Translating gives CASSESAALNTGELFF. Combining the CDR3 with reference TRBV25-1 and TRBJ2-2 gives the whole variable domain EADIYQTPRYLVIGTGKKITLECSQTMGHDKMYWYQQDPGMELHLIHYSYGVNSTEKGDLSSESTVSRIRTEHFPLTLESARPSHTSQYLCASSESAALNTGELFFGEGSRLTVL.